These 27 T cell receptor beta chains were sequenced from one sample in a study of tumor and adjacent non-tumor tissue in lung cancer (dated by TCRdb to the late 2010s). To prepare the library, multiplex PCR was applied. TCRdb records Illumina HiSeq 2500 as the sequencer. TCRbeta libraries were built by three rounds of nested PCR using primers (Table S4), following protocols modified from ARM-PCR. TCRdb ran its own pipeline on the public reads, namely fastp trimming at Q25 and MiXCR clone calling, and kept in-frame beta chains. Each entry is one CDR3 protein sequence, shown with its most common DNA and genes. The sample table shows 220,000 or so distinct CDR3 sequences, and around 71% are seen once. Approximately 26% of the sample rests with the top ten. Bulk unsorted tissue served as the source for RNA extraction, and RNA quality was assessed using a NanoDrop ND-1000 and an Agilent 2100. Sample: lung tumor tissue. These receptors all stem from a man aged 55-75 years with non-small cell lung cancer.

In the case of this clonotype: The junction does not match germline at one end; this may be a read error. J is TRBJ2-2 and V is TRBV4-1, with 8 bases matching TRBD2. This CDR3 has 17 residues. Germline values: CDR1 MGHRA, CDR2 YSYEKL. CDR3 loop: CASSQGTAGDYTGELFF. CDR3 in DNA: TGCGCCAGCAGTCAAGGCACAGCGGGGGATTACACCGGGGAGCTGTTTTTT.

A note on this clonotype: At one end the junction does not follow the germline gene, possibly because of a read error. DNA of the CDR3: TGTTCCAGTACTCTGGACAGGGGGAGGGATGAGCAGTTCTTC. Its protein product is CSSTLDRGRDEQFF. The chain couples TRBV6-1 to TRBJ2-1; TRBD1 matches 10 bases. CDR3 length: 14 amino acids. In germline, CDR1 is MNHNS, CDR2 SASEGT.

For this clonotype: Mismatch with germline at one junction end may stem from a read error. The rearrangement joins TRBV29-1 to TRBJ2-3; no clear D. Per germline, CDR1 SQVTM and CDR2 ANQGSEA. The CDR3 sequence is 14 residues long. This CDR3 reads CSVETGSSTDPQYF. The CDR3 DNA sequence: TGCAGCGTTGAGACGGGTAGTAGCACAGATCCGCAGTATTTT.

This clonotype was recorded a few times. The rearrangement uses TRBV7-9 and TRBJ2-5; D gene ambiguous. The CDR3 has 16 amino acids. V was trimmed by 5 bases and J by 7 bases, leaving 23 bases between them. Germline-derived CDR1 and CDR2 are SEHNR and FQNEAQ (reference sequence). The CDR3 nucleotides are TGTGCCAGCAGCGCCTCAGCAGGACGTGGCCCGGGGACCCAGTACTTC. It is translated as CASSASAGRGPGTQYF.

To note about this clonotype: This may arise from a read error, as a much more abundant clone is one base away. This chain joins TRBV29-1 and TRBJ2-6; D is tentatively TRBD1 or TRBD2 (5 bases each). CDR1 is SQVTM and CDR2 is ANQGSEA in the germline V gene. Between the trimmed V and J ends, which lost 5 bases and 1 base, there was a span of 9 bases. The CDR3 is 14 residues long. As DNA, the CDR3 is TGCAGCGTTTCAGGGAGATCTGGGGCCAACGTCCTGACTTTC. Protein product: CSVSGRSGANVLTF.

Points on this clonotype: As the CDR3 is not closed by the conserved phenylalanine or tryptophan, this likely results from a read error. V and J are TRBV20-1 and TRBJ2-5; D is possibly TRBD2 (6 bases). The CDR3 has 18 residues. Looked up from germline, CDR1 is DFQATT and CDR2 is SNEGSKA (reference sequence). V gave up 0 bases and J gave up 5 bases, with 25 bases separating them. In DNA form, the CDR3 reads TGCAGTGCTAGAGAACCAGGATTAGCGGTAGGCCAGTGGGAGACCCAGTACTCC. It is translated as CSAREPGLAVGQWETQYS.

The chain couples TRBV30 to TRBJ1-1, with a tentative D call TRBD1 (6 bases). The V gene's germline CDR1 is GTSNPN and CDR2 SVGIG (reference sequence). Trimming removed 1 base from V and 5 bases from J, with 14 bases in between. This CDR3 is built from 14 residues. CDR3 sequence: CAWSDPTGRTEAFF. The CDR3 coding sequence is TGTGCCTGGAGTGACCCGACAGGACGGACTGAAGCTTTCTTT. Full variable domain (outside the CDR3, taken from reference TRBV30 and TRBJ1-1): SQTIHQWPATLVQPVGSPLSLECTVEGTSNPNLYWYRQAAGRGLQLLFYSVGIGQISSEVPQNLSASRPQDRQFILSSKKLLLSDSGFYLCAWSDPTGRTEAFFGQGTRLTVV.

This clonotype was counted between two and nine times. V is TRBV6-2 or TRBV6-3 and J is TRBJ2-7; perhaps TRBD2 as D (6 bases). Germline values: CDR1 MNHEY, CDR2 SVGEGT. The germline V and J ends were trimmed by 4 bases and 6 bases, with 13 bases remaining between them. This CDR3 region has 13 residues. The CDR3 loop is CASSWRTTGEQYF. The DNA of the CDR3 is TGTGCCAGCAGTTGGCGGACTACTGGCGAGCAGTACTTC.

Notes on this clonotype: One base away lies a much larger clone, so this may be a sequencing read error. This chain links TRBV12-3 or TRBV12-4 with TRBJ2-4; the D is unclear. Trimming took off 1 base at V and 1 base at J, with 11 bases between the two ends. The CDR3 runs 16 residues. DNA of the CDR3: TGTGCCAGCAGTTTAGGACTCTCCTGGGCCAAAAACATTCAGTACTTC. This sequence encodes CASSLGLSWAKNIQYF.

Details on this clonotype: A much larger clone differs from this one at a single base, so this may be a read error. CDR3 region: CTSSLGGVDEQFF. CDR3 nucleotides: TGTACCAGCAGCTTGGGTGGGGTCGATGAGCAGTTCTTC. This chain uses TRBV5-6 with TRBJ2-1; the D is unclear. CDR1 is SGHDT and CDR2 is YYEEEE in the germline V gene. The length of the CDR3 is 13 residues.

J is TRBJ2-2 and V is TRBV4-1, with D hard to call. The V and J ends lost 9 bases and 0 bases respectively, with 17 bases between them. CDR1 and CDR2 (germline): MGHRA, YSYEKL. This CDR3 comprises 16 residues. CDR3 sequence reads: CASRQVPGANTGELFF. For the CDR3, the DNA is TGCGCCAGTAGACAAGTTCCTGGGGCGAACACCGGGGAGCTGTTTTTT.

The DNA for the CDR3 is TGTGCCAGTAGGGGTGGAGAGCGGGGTGGCGATGAGCAGTTCTTC. Translating gives CASRGGERGGDEQFF. V usage is TRBV21-1 and J usage is TRBJ2-1; the table's D call TRBD2 went unverified against the DNA. TRBV21-1 is given as a pseudogene. The CDR3 covers 15 residues.

The CDR3 reads CASSTPRGTRSPLHF. The CDR3 nucleotides are TGTGCCAGCAGTACCCCCAGAGGGACGAGATCACCCCTCCACTTT. The rearrangement links TRBV28 to TRBJ1-6, with D tentatively TRBD1 (5 bases). Germline CDR1 is MDHEN and CDR2 is SYDVKM. The CDR3 has 15 amino acids. Trimming pared 5 bases from V and 10 bases from J, leaving 18 bases between.

On this clonotype: A much larger clone lies a single base off, so this may be a read error. This rearrangement joins TRBV11-3 to TRBJ2-2, with 7 positions matching TRBD1. J gave up 5 bases and V 5 bases, and 8 bases lay outside the gene matches. Per the germline V gene, CDR1 is SGHNT and CDR2 is YENEEA. This CDR3 is built from 15 residues. This CDR3 is CASSPQGSATGELFF. DNA of the CDR3: TGTGCCAGCAGCCCACAGGGGAGTGCGACCGGGGAGCTGTTTTTT.

Comment on this clonotype: One end of the junction does not line up with germline, which may come from a read error. The chain joins TRBV20-1 to TRBJ2-7; no definite D call. Germline CDR1 reads DFQATT; CDR2 reads SNEGSKA (reference sequence). The CDR3 extends over 13 amino acids. The CDR3 DNA reads as TGCAATGCTAGTCTCCTCCCCGACCACGAACAGTACTTC. This sequence encodes CNASLLPDHEQYF.

This clonotype was seen only a few times. The junction differs from germline at one of its ends, possibly a read error. This rearrangement joins TRBV11-1 to TRBJ2-6, with a possible D match to TRBD1 (6 bases). The CDR3 covers 18 residues. Germline-derived CDR1 and CDR2 are SGHAT and FQDESV (reference sequence). CDR3 protein: CASSQRGQGYSGANILTF. Here the CDR3 DNA reads TGTGCCAGCAGTCAGAGGGGACAAGGCTACTCTGGGGCCAACATCCTGACTTTC.

Comment on this clonotype: One end of the junction is discordant with germline, which a read error may explain. This rearrangement joins TRBV6-9 to TRBJ2-3; 9 positions agree with TRBD2. Germline V gene data show CDR1 as MNHGY and CDR2 as SVAAGI. The CDR3 totals 18 residues. CDR3 nucleotide sequence: TGTGCCAGTAGGCGTATCTTCACAGCGGGAGGCTGCACAGATACGCAGTACTTT. Its translation: CASRRIFTAGGCTDTQYF.

This chain uses TRBV4-2 with TRBJ1-4; D gene unclear. Germline assignment: CDR1 LGHNA and CDR2 YNFKEQ. V shed 4 bases and J shed 2 bases, with 11 bases lying between them. The CDR3 is 15 residues long. CDR3 sequence (DNA): TGTGCCAGCAGCCCCCCAGTGATTACTAATGAAAAACTGTTTTTT. Residues: CASSPPVITNEKLFF.

This sequence joins TRBV4-2 and TRBJ2-7, with D unclear. The CDR3 has 14 residues. The V end lost 0 bases, the J end lost 7 bases, and 13 bases lay between the germline ends. Germline CDR1 LGHNA, CDR2 YNFKEQ. The CDR3 region has the DNA TGTGCCAGCAGCCAAGATTTAGGAGATGGGGAGCAGTACTTC. Residues: CASSQDLGDGEQYF.

In its sample, this clonotype was seen a few times. A read error may produce the germline difference seen at one junction end. The V gene is TRBV6-5, the J gene TRBJ2-7, with D tentatively TRBD1 (6 bases). Germline CDR1 is MNHEY and CDR2 is SVGAGI. The CDR3 is made up of 16 amino acids. CDR3 sequence: CASSYTSTGASYKQYF. The CDR3 region has the DNA TGTGCCAGCAGTTACACCTCGACAGGTGCCTCCTACAAGCAGTATTTC.

On this clonotype itself: An end of the junction differs from the germline gene, which may be a read error. V is TRBV4-2 and J is TRBJ2-7, with 8 nucleotides matching TRBD2. The CDR3 runs to 14 residues. In germline, CDR1 is LGHNA, CDR2 YNFKEQ. The CDR3 DNA reads TGTGCCAGCAGCCAAGGGACTAGCTCCTACGAGCATTATTTC. Translation gives CASSQGTSSYEHYF.

This clonotype was counted only a few times. A much bigger clone sits one base away, suggesting this may be a read error. The rearrangement links TRBV11-2 to TRBJ1-2; the match to TRBD1 covers 7 bases. CDR3 length: 14 residues. From germline, CDR1 is SGHAT and CDR2 FQNNGV. CDR3 sequence reads: CANSLGGGNYGYTF. As DNA, the CDR3 is TGTGCCAACAGCTTAGGGGGCGGAAACTATGGCTACACCTTC.

This clonotype was recorded a few times. The chain carries TRBV20-1 and TRBJ2-3, with D tentatively TRBD2 (5 bases). The CDR3 spans 11 residues. Germline CDR1 is DFQATT and CDR2 is SNEGSKA (reference sequence). Trimming cost V 6 bases and J 10 bases, with 14 bases left between them. The CDR3 region is CSAPPGIAQYF. As DNA, the CDR3 is TGCAGTGCCCCGCCGGGGATCGCGCAGTATTTT.

A remark on this clonotype: Being one base from a much bigger clone, this may be a read error. CDR3 sequence reads: CASTTDTYGHTF. The CDR3 bases are TGTGCCAGCACCACGGACACCTATGGCCACACCTTC. The J gene is TRBJ1-2, the V gene TRBV12-3 or TRBV12-4, with a possible D match to TRBD1 (5 bases). The CDR3 runs 12 residues.

In regard to this clonotype: With a much larger clone just one base away, this may be a read error. The CDR3 does not end in the conserved phenylalanine or tryptophan, so this is likely a read error. This sequence joins TRBV4-2 and TRBJ2-5; maybe TRBD2 (6 bases). Germline CDR1 and CDR2: LGHNA and YNFKEQ. The length of the CDR3 is 12 residues. Trimming cost V 3 bases and J 10 bases, with 12 bases left between them. In DNA form, the CDR3 reads TGTGCCAGCAGCCAGTCCGGGGGTAACCAGTACTTA. It encodes CASSQSGGNQYL.

This clonotype occurred many times. The J gene is TRBJ1-1, the V gene TRBV29-1; D is unclear. This CDR3 contains 10 residues. From germline, CDR1 is SQVTM and CDR2 ANQGSEA. V lost 3 bases to trimming and J lost 5 bases, with 4 bases between them. The CDR3 spells CSVEGTEAFF. DNA for the CDR3: TGCAGCGTTGAGGGGACTGAAGCTTTCTTT. Full variable domain (outside the CDR3, taken from reference TRBV29-1 and TRBJ1-1): SAVISQKPSRDICQRGTSLTIQCQVDSQVTMMFWYRQQPGQSLTLIATANQGSEATYESGFVIDKFPISRPNLTFSTLTVSNMSPEDSSIYLCSVEGTEAFFGQGTRLTVV.

Note on this clonotype: It is likely a read error, because the conserved phenylalanine at the end of the CDR3 is missing. The chain combines TRBV6-5 with TRBJ1-1, with TRBD1 identical over 7 bases. CDR1 is MNHEY and CDR2 is SVGAGI in the germline V gene. The CDR3 spans 12 residues. CDR3 amino acids: CTSSSARGEAFV. The DNA for the CDR3 is TGTACCAGCAGTTCGGCCAGGGGGGAAGCTTTCGTT.